This passage covers 20 T cell receptor beta chains from one sample sequenced in a study of T-cell reconstitution after alpha-beta-depleted transplantation in children. Preparing the TCRbeta library involved the use of unique molecular identifiers. TCRdb ran MiXCR on the PCR reads and lists one entry per CDR3 protein. The sample has around 100,000 distinct CDR3 sequences, under 13% seen once. This sample comprised PBMCs, obtained before TCRalphabeta/CD19-depleted stem cell transplant. The receptors were sampled from a boy aged 2-15 years with acute lymphoblastic leukemia, due to receive a stem cell transplant.

This clonotype was observed a few times. The V call is TRBV7-2, the J call TRBJ2-1; D is possibly TRBD1 or TRBD2 (5 bases each). There are 13 residues in the CDR3. Germline V gives CDR1 SGHTA, CDR2 FQGNSA. Trimming left V 5 bases short and J 12 bases short, with 17 bases between. The CDR3 nucleotides read TGTGCCAGCAGCCCCGGGACGGGCAGATTGCAGTTCTTC. Its translation is CASSPGTGRLQFF.

This clonotype was observed a handful of times. The genes are TRBV20-1 and TRBJ2-2; the match to TRBD2 covers 13 bases. The CDR3 sequence is 17 residues long. The V and J ends lost 0 bases and 3 bases, in that order; junction bases with no gene match: 4. The germline V gene has CDR1 DFQATT and CDR2 SNEGSKA (reference sequence). The CDR3 protein is CSARDELAGGHTGELFF. CDR3 nucleotide sequence: TGCAGTGCTAGAGATGAACTAGCGGGAGGGCACACCGGGGAGCTGTTTTTT.

This clonotype has only a few counts. This chain uses TRBV27 with TRBJ2-5, with TRBD1 matching over 8 bases. The CDR3 length is 14 residues. The junction had 7 bases not matched to a gene; V was cut back by 4 bases and J by 6 bases. The germline V gene has CDR1 MNHEY and CDR2 SMNVEV (reference sequence). CDR3 nucleotides: TGTGCCAGCAGTTCTAGGACAGGGACAAAGACCCAGTACTTC. Translated: CASSSRTGTKTQYF.

The genes are TRBV5-1 and TRBJ2-3; D ambiguous. Germline assignment: CDR1 SGHRS and CDR2 YFSETQ. This CDR3 is 12 amino acids long. V shed 5 bases and J shed 2 bases, with 6 bases lying between them. The chain's CDR3 is CASSGSTDTQYF. CDR3 sequence (DNA): TGCGCCAGCAGTGGCTCCACAGATACGCAGTATTTT.

The chain recombines TRBV29-1 with TRBJ1-2, with TRBD1 identical over 10 bases. There are 13 residues in the CDR3. V gave up 7 bases and J gave up 6 bases; unmatched junction bases: 8. Germline V gene sequence: CDR1 SQVTM, CDR2 ANQGSEA. DNA for the CDR3: TGCAGCGCTGCCGGGACAGGGGTGAATGGCTACACCTTC. This translates into CSAAGTGVNGYTF.

V gene TRBV6-5 combines with J gene TRBJ2-5; 7 nucleotides align to TRBD2. With V trimmed by 2 bases and J by 4 bases, 10 bases remained unmatched. CDR1 is MNHEY and CDR2 is SVGAGI in the germline V gene. This CDR3 is built from 16 residues. CDR3 in amino acids: CASSYRLAEVPETQYF. The CDR3 coding sequence is TGTGCCAGCAGTTACCGGCTAGCGGAGGTCCCAGAGACCCAGTACTTC.

The chain links TRBV7-2 to TRBJ2-3; tentatively, D is TRBD2 (6 bases). Germline V lookup: CDR1 SGHTA, CDR2 FQGNSA. The V and J ends lost 5 bases and 6 bases respectively, with 24 bases between them. This CDR3 contains 17 residues. In nucleotides, the CDR3 is TGTGCCAGCAGCCCCTCGGGACTTGCCTCAATATGGGATACGCAGTATTTT. This translates into CASSPSGLASIWDTQYF.

The chain recombines TRBV5-1 with TRBJ2-2; D possibly corresponds to TRBD2 (5 bases). V was shortened by 4 bases and J by 6 bases, with 10 bases between the two germline ends. Germline V CDR1 and CDR2: SGHRS, YFSETQ. This CDR3 spans 13 amino acids. DNA of the CDR3: TGCGCCAGCAGCCCTGGGGAGTCCGGGGAGCTGTTTTTT. Translated, it gives CASSPGESGELFF.

CDR3 residues: CSARLPGPGDTEAFF. As DNA, the CDR3 is TGCAGTGCTAGACTACCGGGACCGGGGGACACTGAAGCTTTCTTT. This chain connects TRBV20-1 to TRBJ1-1, with a tentative D call TRBD1 (5 bases). The CDR3 sequence is 15 residues long. Germline V gives CDR1 DFQATT, CDR2 SNEGSKA (reference sequence). Trimming removed 2 bases at V and 3 bases at J, with 16 bases between.

The V and J genes are TRBV7-9 and TRBJ1-4; D is uncertain. V lost 1 base, J lost 2 bases, and 11 bases lay in between. This CDR3 comprises 16 residues. From germline, CDR1 is SEHNR and CDR2 FQNEAQ (reference sequence). The CDR3 DNA sequence: TGTGCCAGCAGCTTAGTGGGCAGCACTACTAATGAAAAACTGTTTTTT. Translating it yields CASSLVGSTTNEKLFF.

This clonotype was counted between two and nine times. This chain connects TRBV5-1 to TRBJ2-7, with 9 bases that match TRBD1. The CDR3 contains 14 residues. The germline CDR1 and CDR2 sequences are SGHRS and YFSETQ. The J segment lost 6 bases and the V segment lost 3 bases, leaving 7 bases of the junction unmatched. The CDR3 DNA reads as TGCGCCAGCAGCTGGGGACAGGGCGCGGGCGAGCAGTACTTC. Encoded protein: CASSWGQGAGEQYF. Filled out from reference TRBV5-1 and TRBJ2-7, the complete variable domain reads KAGVTQTPRYLIKTRGQQVTLSCSPISGHRSVSWYQQTPGQGLQFLFEYFSETQRNKGNFPGRFSGRQFSNSRSEMNVSTLELGDSALYLCASSWGQGAGEQYFGPGTRLTVT.

This clonotype was observed at least ten times. The V gene is TRBV10-2, the J gene TRBJ2-7; D might be TRBD2 (5 bases). There are 12 residues in the CDR3. The V gene lost 8 bases and the J gene lost 1 base, with 9 bases spanning the gap. CDR1 and CDR2 (germline): WSHSY, SAAADI. The CDR3 nucleotides read TGCGCCAGCGGTCCGGGGTCCTACGAGCAGTACTTC. This encodes CASGPGSYEQYF.

This clonotype has more than one count but fewer than ten. The chain uses TRBV6-1 and TRBJ1-2; no firm D call. From germline, CDR1 is MNHNS and CDR2 SASEGT. The CDR3 consists of 14 residues. V lost 7 bases and J 1 base, leaving 13 bases between the germline ends. CDR3 amino acids: CASTPPEDNYGYTF. The CDR3 coding sequence is TGTGCCAGCACTCCCCCGGAGGATAACTATGGCTACACCTTC.

The table lists this clonotype with a few counts. Written as DNA, the CDR3 is TGTGCCAGCAGCGCGACGACTAGCGCGGTTGTCGATGAGCAGTTCTTC. It codes for CASSATTSAVVDEQFF. This rearrangement joins TRBV5-6 to TRBJ2-1; 8 bases match TRBD2. The CDR3 extends over 16 amino acids. The V gene end was trimmed by 4 bases and the J gene end by 8 bases; junction bases not matched to a gene: 14. CDR1 SGHDT and CDR2 YYEEEE come from the germline V gene.

The table lists this clonotype with a few counts. The genes are TRBV2 and TRBJ1-4; weak D call: TRBD1 (5 bases). The germline gives CDR1 SNHLY, CDR2 FYNNEI. Trimming took off 5 bases at V and 0 bases at J, with 7 bases between the two ends. This CDR3 comprises 14 residues. The CDR3 here is CASSQTATNEKLFF. DNA of the CDR3: TGTGCCAGCAGTCAGACAGCAACTAATGAAAAACTGTTTTTT. The complete variable domain, with remaining parts taken from reference TRBV2 and TRBJ1-4, reads EPEVTQTPSHQVTQMGQEVILRCVPISNHLYFYWYRQILGQKVEFLVSFYNNEISEKSEIFDDQFSVERPDGSNFTLKIRSTKLEDSAMYFCASSQTATNEKLFFGSGTQLSVL.

V gene TRBV20-1 combines with J gene TRBJ1-2; possible D gene TRBD1, 6 bases. The CDR3 extends over 14 amino acids. Between the trimmed V and J ends, which lost 5 bases and 8 bases, there was a span of 21 bases. Germline V gives CDR1 DFQATT, CDR2 SNEGSKA (reference sequence). CDR3 amino acids: CSAWEGGDSVGYTF. Here the CDR3 DNA reads TGCAGTGCTTGGGAGGGGGGAGACTCGGTCGGCTACACCTTC.

This clonotype occurred a few times. The chain recombines TRBV7-9 with TRBJ1-1; no firm D call. The CDR3 is 12 residues long. Trimming removed 6 bases at V and 5 bases at J, with 10 bases between. Germline V gene lookup returns CDR1 SEHNR and CDR2 FQNEAQ (reference sequence). The CDR3 coding sequence is TGTGCCAGCAGGCGAGTTTGGACTGAAGCTTTCTTT. Translation: CASRRVWTEAFF.

This clonotype was recorded a few times. The V call is TRBV28, the J call TRBJ2-1; TRBD2 matches 10 bases. J was trimmed by 10 bases and V by 3 bases; bases with no gene match: 15. CDR3 length: 17 residues. The germline V gene has CDR1 MDHEN and CDR2 SYDVKM. The CDR3 loop is CASSFRPSGSPKGEQFF. As DNA, the CDR3 is TGTGCCAGCAGTTTTCGTCCTAGCGGGAGCCCTAAGGGGGAGCAGTTCTTC.

The CDR3 DNA reads as TGTGCCAGCTCACCCCTTTGGACTAGCGGGAATTACAATGAGCAGTTCTTC. It encodes CASSPLWTSGNYNEQFF. This rearrangement joins TRBV18 to TRBJ2-1; 12 bases map to TRBD2. Trimming took 3 bases from V and 4 from J; bases not matched to a gene: 7. There are 17 residues in the CDR3. Germline CDR1 is KGHSH and CDR2 is LQKENI.

This clonotype was detected many times. The V and J genes are TRBV12-3 or TRBV12-4 and TRBJ1-2; no definite D call. The CDR3 is 15 residues long. Trimming took off 2 bases at V and 4 bases at J, with 14 bases between the two ends. The CDR3, as DNA: TGTGCCAGCAGTTTAACGGCTCACCTACTCTATGGCTACACCTTC. Translated, it gives CASSLTAHLLYGYTF.